This TCR beta chain stems from a study of blood T cell repertoires in COVID-19. Study-level background: The United States, Italy and Spain supplied acute and convalescent COVID-19 samples.

How the authors handled the data: Scientists estimated how many nucleated cells there were by amplifying reference gene primers. This table comes from immunoSEQ multiplex PCR, and its TCRdb copy is limited to in-frame clones, with some not included. V, J and clone size were drawn from that table, and D and trimming were deduced from the DNA. The sample holds over 250,000 clones, 70% to 90% seen once. CDR1 is SNHLY and CDR2 is FYNNEI in the germline V gene. This CDR3 has 16 residues. V lost 4 bases, J lost 0 bases, and 10 bases lay in between. This chain joins TRBV2 and TRBJ2-6; perhaps TRBD1 as D (5 bases). Sequencing was performed on peripheral blood. The TCR originated in a woman between 65 and 79 years old with acute or convalescent COVID-19. The CDR3 protein is CASSADSPSGANVLTF. CDR3 DNA: TGTGCCAGCAGTGCCGACAGTCCCTCTGGGGCCAACGTCCTGACTTTC.